Listed below are T cell receptor beta chains from one sample, sequenced in a study of T cell responses to AZD1222 COVID-19 vaccine. Libraries were prepared by immunoSEQ multiplex PCR; TCRdb keeps only in-frame clonotypes and omits some of them. The sample contains 150,000 to 200,000 clones, 88% of which appear only once. This specimen was peripheral blood, taken 28 days after the second AZD1222 dose. The source is an adult who received the AZD1222 COVID-19 vaccine. CDR3s include the opening cysteine and the closing phenylalanine or tryptophan. Fields, in order: D gene, CDR3 length, J gene, clone size, V gene, CDR3 DNA, CDR3 protein. A D gene is named only where the DNA matches it firmly. A row's size may be missing; if present it is once, few, many or a size class.

>TRBD1|14|TRBJ2-7|-|TRBV7-9
TGTGCCAGCAGCTTAGTGGACAGGGCCTACGAGCAGTACTTC
CASSLVDRAYEQYF
>-|13|TRBJ1-5|-|TRBV10-3
TGTGCCATCAATCGGGAACCGGGAGGGCCCCAGCATTTT
CAINREPGGPQHF
>TRBD1|14|TRBJ2-7|once|TRBV30
TGTGCCTGGAGTGGACAGGGTAGCTCCTACGAGCAGTACTTC
CAWSGQGSSYEQYF
>TRBD1|13|TRBJ1-5|-|TRBV28
TGTGCCATAACGGGACAGGGATATCAGCCCCAGCATTTT
CAITGQGYQPQHF
>-|19|TRBJ1-6|-|TRBV4-2
TGTGCCAGCAGCCCGATCGGGAGCAGGGGATCCTCCTATAATTCACCCCTCCACTTT
CASSPIGSRGSSYNSPLHF
>-|12|TRBJ1-1|-|TRBV5-1
TGCGCCAGCAGCTTGGACCTCGGGGAAGCTTTCTTT
CASSLDLGEAFF
>TRBD1|16|TRBJ1-6|once|TRBV6-1
TGTGCCAGCAGTGAAGCGGCGCCAGGGGGTAATTCACCCCTCCACTTT
CASSEAAPGGNSPLHF
>-|14|TRBJ1-4|-|TRBV6-2/TRBV6-3
TGTGCCAGCAGTTCCGGTAAGGGTGATGAAAAACTGTTTTTT
CASSSGKGDEKLFF
>TRBD2|20|TRBJ2-1|-|TRBV12-5
TGTGCTAGTGGTCGAGGAAGACTAGCGGGGGGGCCGGCATCCTACAATGAGCAGTTCTTC
CASGRGRLAGGPASYNEQFF
>TRBD2|18|TRBJ2-3|-|TRBV7-9
TGTGCCAGCAGCTTTCCTCGAAGGACTAGCGATGACACAGATACGCAGTATTTT
CASSFPRRTSDDTDTQYF
>TRBD1|15|TRBJ1-5|-|TRBV6-2/TRBV6-3
TGTGCCAGCAGCCCCGGGACAGGGATAGGTCAGCCCCAGCATTTT
CASSPGTGIGQPQHF
>-|15|TRBJ2-2|-|TRBV24-1
TGTGCCACCAGTGGGGGGGGCCTTCGTGGCGGGGAGCTGTTTTTT
CATSGGGLRGGELFF
>TRBD1|14|TRBJ1-4|once|TRBV5-1
TGCGCCAGCAGCTACCGACAGGGTGGTGAAAAACTGTTTTTT
CASSYRQGGEKLFF
>TRBD1|15|TRBJ2-3|-|TRBV5-4
TGTGCCAGCAGTGACGGGACAGGGTACAAAGATACGCAGTATTTT
CASSDGTGYKDTQYF
>TRBD1|15|TRBJ2-2|-|TRBV5-4
TGTGCCAGCAGCCCGACAGGGGGCAGGACCGGGGAGCTGTTTTTT
CASSPTGGRTGELFF
>TRBD1|14|TRBJ2-7|few|TRBV4-1
TGCGCCAGCAGCCAAGAAGGGACAGCTGGAGGGCAGTACTTC
CASSQEGTAGGQYF
>TRBD1|14|TRBJ2-7|-|TRBV28
TGTGCCAGCAGTTCGGGACAGTACTCCTACGAGCAGTACTTC
CASSSGQYSYEQYF
>-|16|TRBJ1-5|-|TRBV19
TGTGCCAGTAGTACCCTTGCGGGTCTAGGGAATCAGCCCCAGCATTTT
CASSTLAGLGNQPQHF
>TRBD1|15|TRBJ1-2|-|TRBV9
TGTGCCAGCAGCTTCTCTGGGGGGACAGGGTATGGCTACACCTTC
CASSFSGGTGYGYTF
>-|17|TRBJ1-3|-|TRBV18
TGTGCCAGCTCACCAAATTCTAACATTTTCTCTGGAAACACCATATATTTT
CASSPNSNIFSGNTIYF
>TRBD2|18|TRBJ2-6|-|TRBV9
TGTGCCAGCAGCCCTCAACTAGCGGGGGTTCTAGGGGCCAACGTCCTGACTTTC
CASSPQLAGVLGANVLTF
>-|13|TRBJ1-1|-|TRBV4-3
TGCGCCAGCAGCCAAGTACAGAACACTGAAGCTTTCTTT
CASSQVQNTEAFF
>-|16|TRBJ2-2|-|TRBV4-2
TGTGCCAGCAGCCAATCTTCTGCAAGAAACACCGGGGAGCTGTTTTTT
CASSQSSARNTGELFF
>TRBD2|18|TRBJ2-5|-|TRBV11-2
TGTGCCAGCAGCCCAGGACCTGGGAGCGGGGGGAAACAAGAGACCCAGTACTTC
CASSPGPGSGGKQETQYF
>-|13|TRBJ1-2|once|TRBV27
TGTGCCAGCAGTTTATCCCAGGGAGGAGGCTACACCTTC
CASSLSQGGGYTF
>-|15|TRBJ2-2|-|TRBV30
TGTGCCTGGAGTGTACTCACAAGGAGAACCGGGGAGCTGTTTTTT
CAWSVLTRRTGELFF